Described below is a single T cell receptor beta chain sequence and its context. Which antigen it targets is not known. The sample holds no much larger clone one base away, and base qualities are not on file. The cohort comprised approximately 700 healthy bone marrow donors. All cohort members were sampled while nominally healthy, although unrecorded immune exposures were likely present. The donor was CMV seronegative and was included in the group of a few hundred seronegative cohort members. A peripheral blood sample was provided by each donor, and peripheral blood mononuclear cells were used for TCR beta sequencing. The Qiagen DNeasy Blood Extraction Kit was used to extract genomic DNA from the blood cell samples. This entry belongs to a study of cytomegalovirus exposure and HLA in healthy donors (dated by TCRdb to about 2017). The study in broad terms: According to an earlier analysis of several hundred of the donors, 200 million or so T cells yielded 90 million to 140 million unique TCR beta sequences and approximately 300 Gb of sequence data. Roughly 300 gigabases of sequencing data and 70 million to 100 million unique TCR sequences made up an early release that covered several hundred HLA-typed donors. The genetic ancestry cluster associated with self-reported Caucasian donors included over 65% of the approximately 430 genotyped donors. The study aimed to test whether signatures of past pathogen exposure could be identified by cataloging public T cell receptors. The T cell repertoires of 666 subjects were profiled by immunosequencing and related to cytomegalovirus serostatus. In addition to the first cohort of 666 subjects, a separate validation cohort of under 150 different subjects was used. To predict cytomegalovirus infection status, the study combined high-throughput TCR immunosequencing, statistical association of individual TCRs with disease status, and machine learning. To study patterns of TCR occurrence, a later analysis re-analyzed previously published TCR beta repertoires from 600 to 750 donors and added high-resolution HLA genotyping. Rather than using new phenotypic data, the later analysis identified candidate immune exposures from TCR beta sequences and from how often those sequences occurred across donors. In an earlier analysis of several hundred of the donors, high-throughput TCR beta sequencing was used to judge whether each TCR beta V gene segment behaved as functional or pseudogenic. Donor age, sex, ethnicity and CMV serostatus were collected together with the repertoire data. In a later genetic analysis, genome-wide SNP genotypes for about 55% of the 666 donors were used, and that subset was treated as a discovery cohort. Every repertoire in the discovery cohort had been generated on one and the same sequencing platform. HLA typing covered class I and class II loci at four-digit resolution. Typing coverage varied by locus: 629-630 donors for A, B, C, DRB1 and DQB1; more than 500 for DQA1; about 590 for DPA1; more than 450 for DPB1. Because of strong linkage in the cohort, five DR-DQ haplotypes were treated as single units for association and clustering. On average, 235,054 unique TCR beta nucleotide sequences were sequenced per donor among 350 to 400 genotyped donors of the cohort, with about 17% of those sequences being non-productive.

V and J are trimmed by 5 bases and 7 bases, and the gene matches miss 7 bases of the junction. CDR1 SGHAT and CDR2 FQNNGV are derived from the germline V gene. Including cysteine and phenylalanine, the CDR3 has 16 amino acids. Kept here is only the CDR3 DNA, which spans 48 bases and is read in frame from base 1. What the authors observed across the whole study: Immune exposure information for the cohort was limited to CMV serostatus. It was suggested by the authors that the approach could potentially be generalized to other disease states and immunological phenotypes. In a later genetic analysis, a missense DCLRE1C variant was associated with V-gene and J-gene trimming of TCR beta chains, and the association was replicated in an independent cohort. The earlier analysis of 450 to 700 of the donors excluded approximately 17 rarely observed V segments, including chromosome 9 orphons, because counts were too low. Because HLA typing was missing for some donors at each locus, association tests included only the typed subset. In a later analysis, 16,951 TCR beta sequences were associated with specific HLA alleles at a false discovery rate of 0.05. Because the 87-base-pair reads could not distinguish some IMGT-functional V segments, including TRBV6-2 and TRBV6-3, those segments were excluded. In both the original and validation cohorts, the classifier was reported to diagnose cytomegalovirus status with high specificity and sensitivity. The sequencing pipeline was judged likely to have produced a cluster of highly shared sequence variants as a technical artifact. A total of around 150 TCR beta chains were listed by the study as associated with cytomegalovirus. In a later genetic analysis, fewer N-insertions in productive TCRs were reported among donors in an Asian-associated ancestry cluster than the 666-donor mean. A further reported finding was that TCR beta sequences accurately predicted the HLA-A and HLA-B alleles for most subjects in the first cohort. In a later analysis, TCR association rates were found to vary across HLA loci, with the most associated TCRs seen for DRB1 alleles and the fewest for HLA-C alleles. When HLA alleles, especially DR and DQ, strongly co-occurred, TCR associations were difficult to assign to individual alleles. In an earlier analysis of about 540 of the donors, most TCR beta V segments were observed in productive rearrangements about 87% or about 30% of the time, broadly matching IMGT annotations. The cohort was sequenced for TCR beta chains only, and without alpha or paired-chain data the features that could be detected were limited. Presence/absence analyses assumed roughly uniform sequencing depth across donors, an assumption that may not hold. Correlated functional status among segregating V segments might be attributable to linkage disequilibrium, but an unknown experimental factor could not be ruled out. In a later analysis, several top co-occurrence clusters were reported to appear linked to parvovirus B19, influenza, CMV and Epstein-Barr virus. In a later analysis, most CMV-associated TCR beta chains were found to appear HLA-restricted, with HLA associations seemingly driven largely by CMV exposure. In a later analysis, HLA-associated TCR beta chains were found to be more clonally expanded and to have lower generation probabilities than equally common non-associated chains. A few of the identified cytomegalovirus-associated TCR beta chains were confirmed in vitro to be specific for cytomegalovirus antigens. While some public TCRs were present in many individuals, most TCR sequences turned up only very rarely across donors.

Library preparation was by the immunoSEQ multiplex PCR assay. For the multiplex PCR, a mixture combining 60 forward primers for TCR Vbeta segments and 13 reverse primers for TCR Jbeta segments was used. Amplification of the CDR3 region of rearranged TCR beta genes was performed with a multiplex PCR assay on genomic DNA. Amplified TCR beta libraries were sequenced as 87-base-pair reads on the Illumina HiSeq System. The authors' pipeline ran thus. A later analysis tallied roughly 78 million unique TCR beta chains across the 666 repertoires, and 10 million to 11 million of those chains were shared by two or more donors. Raw reads were error-corrected and collapsed into unique sequences by a nearest-neighbor algorithm in which closely related sequences were merged to remove PCR and sequencing errors. Alignment of CDR3 sequences to IMGT reference sequences was used to assign V, D and J gene segments. For a sequence to be retained, a match of at least six nucleotides was required to both a V gene segment and a J gene segment. Rearrangements were classified as productive when the CDR3 lacked stop codons and remained in frame with V and J, and all other rearrangements were classified as non-productive. CDR3 was defined by IMGT convention, running from the second conserved V-encoded cysteine to the conserved J-encoded phenylalanine. The earlier analysis of some 540 of the donors excluded any sequence lacking an unambiguous match to a single V gene segment. An earlier analysis of fewer than 750 of the donors classified V segments as functional when productive rearrangements were above 56.7% and as segregating when the standard deviation between donors was above 5%. A statistical classification framework was built to diagnose cytomegalovirus status from the catalog of TCR beta chain sequences. In a later analysis, V and J genes were assigned by comparing TCR nucleotide sequences against IMGT/GENE-DB human TR gene sequences. The TCRdist pipeline was used in a later analysis to assign CDR3 sequences and most-parsimonious VDJ recombination scenarios. In a later analysis, every TCR beta chain was defined by the combination of its CDR3 amino acid sequence and its V-gene family, and reads without a unique V-gene family were dropped. As a way to deal with suspected cross-contamination and a sequencing artifact, a later analysis dropped under 600 nucleotide sequences that were highly shared and had low generation probability. In a later analysis, a clonal expansion index for each public chain was calculated from normalized within-repertoire ranks of inferred template counts. Generation probabilities in a later analysis came from a VDJ recombination model fitted to out-of-frame rearrangements, and those results were checked against IGoR. Hypergeometric tests were used in a later analysis to score TCR-TCR, TCR-HLA and TCR-CMV co-occurrence, with a repertoire-size bias correction applied to the TCR pairs. In a later analysis, false discovery rates were estimated by permuting HLA or CMV assignments 20 times. In a later analysis, co-occurring TCRs were grouped using DBSCAN, and TCRdist sequence similarity was added for clustering within HLA-allele-positive subsets. Repertoires with fewer than 30,000 or more than 120,000 public chains were left out of co-occurrence clustering, as were about 5 repertoires with anomalous nucleotide sharing. As stored in TCRdb, this immuneACCESS dataset retains in-frame rearrangements with V and J assigned. A fraction of the clones does not appear; measured against another copy, unresolved V genes explain less than half of the discrepancy, and the remainder lacks a known reason. The V and J calls and clone size were taken over from that table, and D and trimming were inferred from the DNA. This sample has roughly 160,000 clones in its table, and 81% of those were observed once. The top ten clonotypes cover approximately 13% of the sample.

Sequenced: PBMCs. The rearrangement combines TRBV11-2 with TRBJ2-2, with 13 central nucleotides matching TRBD2. This receptor was obtained from a woman aged 50 to 65 in good health and CMV-seronegative. The CDR3 amino acid sequence is: CASSQGLAGVIGELFF. The sequenced DNA: TGTGCCAGCAGCCAAGGACTAGCGGGAGTTATCGGGGAGCTGTTTTTT.